The 28 T cell receptor beta chains below were found in one sample sequenced in a study of cytomegalovirus exposure and HLA in healthy donors. Amplification used 60 Vbeta primers and 13 Jbeta primers. Measured with immunoSEQ multiplex PCR; TCRdb has only the in-frame clones, and not every one. Of more than 70,000 clones detected, 77% appear once; the ten largest clones hold 2.5% to 3.5%. Sequencing was performed on PBMCs. These TCRs come from a man aged 45-65 years in good health and CMV-seropositive.

V gene TRBV5-1 combines with J gene TRBJ2-4, with 13 bases identical to TRBD2. The germline V gene has CDR1 SGHRS and CDR2 YFSETQ. The CDR3 sequence is 13 residues long. J gave up 15 bases and V 5 bases, and 8 bases lay outside the gene matches. The CDR3 coding sequence is TGCGCCAGCAGTTCAGGACTAGCGGGAGTTACGTACTTC. Amino acid sequence: CASSSGLAGVTYF.

This clone was recorded once. The chain recombines TRBV9 with TRBJ2-3; possible D gene TRBD2, 6 bases. The CDR3 consists of 19 residues. Germline V gives CDR1 SGDLS, CDR2 YYNGEE. V was clipped by 4 bases and J by 1 base, with 25 bases between them. The CDR3: CASSSPGEGLGLRTDTQYF. The CDR3 bases are TGTGCCAGCAGCTCCCCCGGCGAGGGACTGGGCTTGCGCACAGATACGCAGTATTTT.

The chain couples TRBV6-5 to TRBJ1-5, with 9 nucleotides matching TRBD1. The V gene end was trimmed by 4 bases and the J gene end by 5 bases; junction bases not matched to a gene: 6. The CDR3 length is 15 residues. Germline CDR1 MNHEY, CDR2 SVGAGI. The CDR3 spells CASSSGQGPDQPQHF. The DNA for the CDR3 is TGTGCCAGCAGTTCCGGACAGGGGCCAGATCAGCCCCAGCATTTT.

This clone was observed a few times. The gene calls are TRBV5-4 and TRBJ2-7; TRBD1 matches at 10 bases. The length of the CDR3 is 17 residues. Germline loops: CDR1 SGHNT, CDR2 YYREEE (reference sequence). J lost 5 bases, V lost 3 bases, and 14 bases had no gene match. CDR3 sequence: CASSYGDRGLSENEQYF. The CDR3 coding sequence is TGTGCCAGCAGCTACGGGGACAGGGGTTTGAGCGAAAACGAGCAGTACTTC.

The rearrangement links TRBV19 to TRBJ2-3; D is unresolved. Trimming took off 1 base at V and 6 bases at J, with 8 bases between the two ends. Germline-derived CDR1 and CDR2 are LNHDA and SQIVND (reference sequence). The CDR3 covers 13 residues. In nucleotides, the CDR3 is TGTGCCAGTAGTATAGTCCTCCGGGATACGCAGTATTTT. Its translation: CASSIVLRDTQYF.

The gene calls are TRBV11-2 and TRBJ1-6, with TRBD1 identical over 7 bases. In germline, CDR1 is SGHAT, CDR2 FQNNGV. Trimming cost V 4 bases and J 7 bases; bases outside gene matches: 7. The CDR3 contains 15 residues. DNA of the CDR3: TGTGCCAGCAGCTCAACGGGACAGAGCAATTCACCCCTCCACTTT. Encoded protein: CASSSTGQSNSPLHF.

The V call is TRBV13, the J call TRBJ2-1; D is unresolved. CDR1 is PRHDT and CDR2 is FYEKMQ in the germline V gene (reference sequence). The CDR3 is 12 amino acids. V was clipped by 1 base and J by 7 bases, with 5 bases between them. The CDR3 nucleotides read TGTGCCAGCAGCTTAGCCCAAAATGAGCAGTTCTTC. Translation: CASSLAQNEQFF.

This clone appeared a single time. The chain carries TRBV6-5 and TRBJ2-3, with 9 positions matching TRBD2. After removal of 7 bases from V and 1 base from J, the junction contained 6 bases not matched to a gene. Germline V gene data show CDR1 as MNHEY and CDR2 as SVGAGI. The CDR3 runs 15 residues. Written as DNA, the CDR3 is TGTGCCAGCACAGGTCTAGCGGGACGCACAGATACGCAGTATTTT. Its translation is CASTGLAGRTDTQYF.

The chain has TRBV5-1 and TRBJ2-6, with 7 bases matching TRBD2. CDR3 length equals 17 residues. J gave up 0 bases and V 1 base, and 4 bases lay outside the gene matches. The germline gives CDR1 SGHRS, CDR2 YFSETQ. In DNA form, the CDR3 reads TGCGCCAGCAGCTTGACTAGCGCCAGCTCTGGGGCCAACGTCCTGACTTTC. It codes for CASSLTSASSGANVLTF. Complete variable domain (other parts from reference TRBV5-1 and TRBJ2-6): KAGVTQTPRYLIKTRGQQVTLSCSPISGHRSVSWYQQTPGQGLQFLFEYFSETQRNKGNFPGRFSGRQFSNSRSEMNVSTLELGDSALYLCASSLTSASSGANVLTFGAGSRLTVL.

The CDR3 region is CASSLGGAEETQYF. The DNA for the CDR3 is TGTGCCAGCAGCTTGGGGGGGGCAGAAGAGACCCAGTACTTC. The J gene is TRBJ2-5, the V gene TRBV7-2, with a weak D call TRBD2 (7 bases). Trimming removed 3 bases at V and 3 bases at J, with 11 bases between. Germline CDR1 reads SGHTA; CDR2 reads FQGNSA. The CDR3 runs to 14 residues.

J is TRBJ2-2 and V is TRBV11-3, with 7 nucleotides matching TRBD2. Per germline, CDR1 SGHNT and CDR2 YENEEA. V shed 3 bases, J shed 5 bases, and the junction held 6 bases outside the gene matches. CDR3 length equals 15 residues. In nucleotides, the CDR3 is TGTGCCAGCAGCTTGGGAGGGGAGGCGACCGGGGAGCTGTTTTTT. Translating it yields CASSLGGEATGELFF.

The chain combines TRBV10-2 with TRBJ2-2; 7 bases fit TRBD2. The CDR3 is 15 residues long. Unmatched junction bases numbered 10, after V lost 10 bases and J lost 2 bases. Per germline, CDR1 WSHSY and CDR2 SAAADI. CDR3 amino acids: CATNSERDNTGELFF. CDR3 nucleotide sequence: TGCGCCACCAATTCAGAGCGGGACAACACCGGGGAGCTGTTTTTT.

The DNA for the CDR3 is TGTGCCAGCAGCCCCCCACAGGGGTTCAACACCGGGGAGCTGTTTTTT. It translates to CASSPPQGFNTGELFF. This chain uses TRBV25-1 with TRBJ2-2, with TRBD1 matching over 7 bases. The length of the CDR3 is 16 residues. V lost 6 bases to trimming and J lost 2 bases; unmatched junction nucleotides: 9. Germline CDR1 is MGHDK and CDR2 is SYGVNS.

This chain connects TRBV27 to TRBJ2-5; 7 nucleotides align to TRBD1. The CDR3 runs to 15 residues. The J segment lost 0 bases and the V segment lost 4 bases, leaving 5 bases of the junction unmatched. Germline loops: CDR1 MNHEY, CDR2 SMNVEV (reference sequence). CDR3 in DNA: TGTGCCAGCAGTTGGGGACAGACCCACCAAGAGACCCAGTACTTC. This translates into CASSWGQTHQETQYF.

This chain links TRBV30 with TRBJ1-4; 9 nucleotides align to TRBD1. The V segment lost 4 bases and the J segment 0 bases; nucleotides outside the gene matches: 6. Germline CDR1 reads GTSNPN; CDR2 reads SVGIG (reference sequence). This CDR3 is 16 amino acids long. The CDR3 DNA reads TGTGCCTGGACCCGGACAGGGGCCACAACTAATGAAAAACTGTTTTTT. Translated, it gives CAWTRTGATTNEKLFF.

Of note for this clone: A junction end diverges from the germline sequence, so it may reflect a read error. The chain recombines TRBV7-9 with TRBJ2-5; perhaps TRBD2 as D (5 bases). CDR1 is SEHNR and CDR2 is FQNEAQ in the germline V gene (reference sequence). The CDR3 spans 15 residues. The CDR3 region has the DNA TGTTCCAGCAGCATCAAACTCCTTCGAGGGGAGACCCAGTACTTC. Protein: CSSSIKLLRGETQYF.

The chain is built from TRBV5-4 and TRBJ2-2; TRBD2 aligns across 10 bases. This CDR3 contains 14 residues. V shed 2 bases, J shed 6 bases, and the junction held 1 base outside the gene matches. The V gene's germline CDR1 is SGHNT and CDR2 YYREEE (reference sequence). CDR3 loop: CASSLAGGPGELFF. In DNA, the CDR3 is TGTGCCAGCAGCTTAGCGGGAGGGCCCGGGGAGCTGTTTTTT.

The chain combines TRBV2 with TRBJ1-6, with D unclear. Looked up from germline, CDR1 is SNHLY and CDR2 is FYNNEI. The CDR3 covers 18 residues. Trimming left V 8 bases short and J 3 bases short, with 23 bases between. CDR3 sequence reads: CASRGWGIRGNYNSPLHF. The CDR3 coding sequence is TGTGCCAGCCGGGGATGGGGTATTCGAGGGAACTATAATTCACCCCTCCACTTT.

The chain combines TRBV2 with TRBJ1-1, with no clear D. This CDR3 has 15 amino acids. V dropped 6 bases and J dropped 1 base, with 15 bases sitting between them. Germline V gene lookup returns CDR1 SNHLY and CDR2 FYNNEI. CDR3 coding DNA: TGTGCCAGCAGCCCCGCCACGACAAGGAACACTGAAGCTTTCTTT. This sequence encodes CASSPATTRNTEAFF.

The chain carries TRBV19 and TRBJ2-6; a weak D match, TRBD1 (7 bases). CDR1 LNHDA and CDR2 SQIVND come from the germline V gene (reference sequence). Deletions cut 5 bases from V and 3 bases from J, with 11 bases between. The CDR3 loop spans 15 amino acids. Here the CDR3 DNA reads TGTGCCAGTAGTGCAGGGGGGCTTGGGGCCAACGTCCTGACTTTC. This gives the protein CASSAGGLGANVLTF.

With respect to this clone: One end of the junction fails to match germline, which may point to a read error. The V call is TRBV7-9, the J call TRBJ2-1; D unresolved. The CDR3 is 12 amino acids. Germline V lookup: CDR1 SEHNR, CDR2 FQNEAQ (reference sequence). Written as DNA, the CDR3 is TGTTCCAGCAGCTTTCCGGGTGGTGGGCAGTTCTTC. Its protein is CSSSFPGGGQFF. Supplemented by reference TRBV7-9 and TRBJ2-1, the full variable domain reads DTGVSQNPRHKITKRGQNVTFRCDPISEHNRLYWYRQTLGQGPEFLTYFQNEAQLEKSRLLSDRFSAERPKGSFSTLEIQRTEQGDSAMYLCSSSFPGGGQFFGPGTRLTVL.

This clone was detected once. The junction and the germline gene differ at one end; a read error may be behind it. The chain recombines TRBV9 with TRBJ2-2; D gene uncertain. This CDR3 contains 14 residues. Germline V CDR1 and CDR2: SGDLS, YYNGEE. The CDR3 protein is CASSTASNSGELFF. The CDR3 nucleotides are TGTGCCAGCAGCACCGCCTCGAACTCCGGGGAGCTGTTTTTT.

This chain links TRBV27 with TRBJ1-2, with D possibly being TRBD1 (5 bases). Germline assignment: CDR1 MNHEY and CDR2 SMNVEV (reference sequence). This CDR3 is built from 15 residues. Trimming left V 3 bases short and J 5 bases short, with 16 bases between. CDR3 sequence reads: CASSFSAMTDYGYTF. The DNA for the CDR3 is TGTGCCAGCAGTTTTTCCGCGATGACAGATTATGGCTACACCTTC.

The chain recombines TRBV5-8 with TRBJ2-7; weak D call: TRBD1 (6 bases). The V gene lost 1 base and the J gene lost 4 bases, with 12 bases spanning the gap. The germline gives CDR1 SGHTS, CDR2 YDEGEE. CDR3 length: 14 amino acids. CDR3 residues: CASSLYARGYEQYF. CDR3 DNA: TGTGCCAGCAGCTTGTACGCCAGGGGATACGAGCAGTACTTC. Drawing the rest from reference TRBV5-8 and TRBJ2-7, the complete variable domain is EAGVTQSPTHLIKTRGQQATLRCSPISGHTSVYWYQQALGLGLQFLLWYDEGEERNRGNFPPRFSGRQFPNYSSELNVNALELEDSALYLCASSLYARGYEQYFGPGTRLTVT.

There are a few counts of this clone. The chain is built from TRBV5-1 and TRBJ2-3; D is possibly TRBD1 (6 bases). V lost 4 bases and J 10 bases, leaving 13 bases between the germline ends. The CDR3 sequence is 12 residues long. Per germline, CDR1 SGHRS and CDR2 YFSETQ. CDR3 residues: CASSPQGEAQYF. The DNA for the CDR3 is TGCGCCAGCAGCCCACAGGGTGAGGCGCAGTATTTT.

The rearrangement links TRBV30 to TRBJ2-1, with TRBD2 matching over 9 bases. The J segment lost 7 bases and the V segment lost 1 base, leaving 5 bases of the junction unmatched. The CDR3 extends over 14 amino acids. The germline CDR1 and CDR2 sequences are GTSNPN and SVGIG (reference sequence). The CDR3 is CAWSGGRAGNEQFF. The CDR3 nucleotides are TGTGCCTGGAGTGGCGGGAGGGCCGGGAATGAGCAGTTCTTC.

The chain recombines TRBV6-5 with TRBJ2-5; 11 nucleotides match TRBD1. The junction had 7 bases not matched to a gene; V was cut back by 2 bases and J by 11 bases. Germline values: CDR1 MNHEY, CDR2 SVGAGI. This CDR3 has 14 residues. The CDR3 DNA is TGTGCCAGCAGTTACGGGGACAGGGGGTTGGAGCAGTACTTC. As protein: CASSYGDRGLEQYF.

The chain links TRBV7-9 to TRBJ1-5; D is perhaps TRBD1 (5 bases). Per the germline V gene, CDR1 is SEHNR and CDR2 is FQNEAQ (reference sequence). Deletions cut 1 base from V and 6 bases from J, with 10 bases between. The CDR3 length is 14 residues. In nucleotides, the CDR3 is TGTGCCAGCAGCTTAGTGGGGCTCGGTCAGCCCCAGCATTTT. As protein: CASSLVGLGQPQHF.